These 19 T cell receptor beta chains originate from one sample sequenced in a study of cytomegalovirus exposure and HLA in healthy donors. PCR was performed using 60 Vbeta and 13 Jbeta primers. The assay was immunoSEQ multiplex PCR, and TCRdb's table has in-frame clones only and misses some. This table has about 110,000 clones, about 80% appearing once. Source material: PBMCs. These receptors all stem from a woman between 45 and 60 years old in good health and CMV-seropositive.

V and J are TRBV13 and TRBJ2-7, with D hard to call. Looked up from germline, CDR1 is PRHDT and CDR2 is FYEKMQ (reference sequence). The CDR3 covers 13 residues. Trimming took 4 bases from V and 0 from J, leaving 7 bases between them. The CDR3 is CASSWPRSYEQYF. CDR3 DNA: TGTGCCAGCAGCTGGCCCCGCTCCTACGAGCAGTACTTC.

The V gene is TRBV2, the J gene TRBJ2-7; 11 bases line up with TRBD1. V was pared by 6 bases and J by 2 bases, with 3 bases of the junction left unmatched. The CDR3 has 14 residues. Germline-derived CDR1 and CDR2 are SNHLY and FYNNEI. Here the CDR3 reads CASSRDRGTYEQYF. The DNA of the CDR3 is TGTGCCAGCAGCAGGGACAGGGGGACCTACGAGCAGTACTTC.

V usage is TRBV9 and J usage is TRBJ2-2; 8 nucleotides match TRBD1. The V gene's germline CDR1 is SGDLS and CDR2 YYNGEE. Unmatched junction bases numbered 3, after V lost 0 bases and J lost 5 bases. The CDR3 runs 15 residues. The chain's CDR3 is CASSVGTGGTGELFF. DNA of the CDR3: TGTGCCAGCAGCGTAGGCACAGGGGGAACCGGGGAGCTGTTTTTT.

This clone was seen a single time. The chain is built from TRBV6-5 and TRBJ2-7; D is unresolved. CDR1 is MNHEY, CDR2 SVGAGI, per germline. Trimming cost V 0 bases and J 0 bases, with 12 bases left between them. The CDR3 extends over 16 amino acids. This chain's CDR3 is CASSYSSGGSSYEQYF. The CDR3 DNA reads as TGTGCCAGCAGTTACTCCTCGGGTGGAAGCTCCTACGAGCAGTACTTC.

The chain uses TRBV19 and TRBJ2-5; 7 positions agree with TRBD1. CDR1 and CDR2 (germline): LNHDA, SQIVND (reference sequence). The CDR3 covers 15 residues. J lost 5 bases, V lost 5 bases, and 11 bases had no gene match. CDR3 in amino acids: CASSPGTANEETQYF. The CDR3 DNA is TGTGCCAGTAGTCCAGGGACAGCTAATGAGGAGACCCAGTACTTC. Together with reference TRBV19 and TRBJ2-5, the CDR3 gives the full variable domain: DGGITQSPKYLFRKEGQNVTLSCEQNLNHDAMYWYRQDPGQGLRLIYYSQIVNDFQKGDIAEGYSVSREKKESFPLTVTSAQKNPTAFYLCASSPGTANEETQYFGPGTRLLVL.

This rearrangement joins TRBV7-2 to TRBJ2-1; perhaps TRBD2 as D (5 bases). Germline CDR1 SGHTA, CDR2 FQGNSA. The CDR3 contains 14 residues. V lost 5 bases and J lost 2, with 10 bases in between. CDR3 loop: CASSPSGTYNEQFF. The CDR3 DNA is TGTGCCAGCAGCCCTTCGGGGACCTACAATGAGCAGTTCTTC. Drawing the rest from reference TRBV7-2 and TRBJ2-1, the complete variable domain is GAGVSQSPSNKVTEKGKDVELRCDPISGHTALYWYRQSLGQGLEFLIYFQGNSAPDKSGLPSDRFSAERTGGSVSTLTIQRTQQEDSAVYLCASSPSGTYNEQFFGPGTRLTVL.

The chain is built from TRBV15 and TRBJ1-5; 7 bases map to TRBD1. Germline V CDR1 and CDR2: LNHNV, YYDKDF (reference sequence). This CDR3 is built from 15 residues. The J segment lost 7 bases and the V segment lost 2 bases, leaving 8 bases of the junction unmatched. CDR3 DNA: TGTGCCACCAGCAGACTCCGACAGGGTGGACAGCCCCAGCATTTT. This codes for CATSRLRQGGQPQHF.

This clone came up a few times. The CDR3 coding sequence is TGTGCCAGCAGCGGGGGGCGGGGGGCCCAAGAGACCCAGTACTTC. Translated, it gives CASSGGRGAQETQYF. The rearrangement uses TRBV9 and TRBJ2-5, with 8 bases lining up with TRBD2. The germline gives CDR1 SGDLS, CDR2 YYNGEE. The ends lost 3 bases at V and 1 base at J; junction bases unmatched: 5. There are 15 residues in the CDR3.

V gene TRBV29-1 combines with J gene TRBJ2-2; tentatively, D is TRBD1 (5 bases). The germline CDR1 and CDR2 sequences are SQVTM and ANQGSEA. This CDR3 has 14 residues. Trimming removed 6 bases from V and 7 bases from J, with 18 bases in between. CDR3 protein: CSVPGQGLGGELFF. CDR3 DNA: TGCAGCGTCCCCGGGCAGGGCTTGGGCGGGGAGCTGTTTTTT.

CDR3 sequence: CSVDGTEAFF. CDR3 bases: TGCAGCGTTGACGGGACTGAAGCTTTCTTT. The rearrangement uses TRBV29-1 and TRBJ1-1; no firm D call. Germline CDR1 is SQVTM and CDR2 is ANQGSEA. This CDR3 is built from 10 residues. The V end lost 3 bases, the J end lost 5 bases, and 4 bases lay between the germline ends.

The rearrangement joins TRBV6-1 to TRBJ1-5; D possibly corresponds to TRBD1 (5 bases). Between the trimmed V and J ends, which lost 7 bases and 2 bases, there was a span of 9 bases. Germline V lookup: CDR1 MNHNS, CDR2 SASEGT. This CDR3 contains 13 residues. The CDR3: CASTTGGNQPQHF. CDR3 sequence (DNA): TGTGCCAGCACCACGGGGGGCAATCAGCCCCAGCATTTT.

V gene TRBV19 combines with J gene TRBJ1-4, with 7 bases matching TRBD1. The germline V gene has CDR1 LNHDA and CDR2 SQIVND (reference sequence). CDR3 length equals 14 residues. V was clipped by 3 bases and J by 2 bases; unmatched bases: 0. The CDR3 protein is CASSIRGTNEKLFF. The CDR3, as DNA: TGTGCCAGTAGTATCAGGGGGACTAATGAAAAACTGTTTTTT.

This rearrangement joins TRBV12-5 to TRBJ1-5; the match to TRBD1 covers 7 bases. Germline loops: CDR1 LGHNT, CDR2 FRNRAP. V was pared by 2 bases and J by 6 bases, with 7 bases of the junction left unmatched. This CDR3 has 15 residues. This CDR3 is CASGLRQGLGQPQHF. The CDR3 coding sequence is TGTGCTAGTGGTTTGAGACAGGGTCTTGGTCAGCCCCAGCATTTT.

The chain is built from TRBV5-1 and TRBJ2-7, with D possibly being TRBD1 (5 bases). CDR3 length equals 14 residues. Germline V gives CDR1 SGHRS, CDR2 YFSETQ. Trimming cost V 4 bases and J 0 bases, with 11 bases left between them. CDR3 sequence: CASSHRDSSYEQYF. CDR3 in DNA: TGCGCCAGCAGCCACCGAGACAGCTCCTACGAGCAGTACTTC.

This clone was counted a few times. The V call is TRBV6-5, the J call TRBJ1-2; TRBD1 is a possible D gene (6 bases). CDR3 length: 13 residues. Germline V lookup: CDR1 MNHEY, CDR2 SVGAGI. V was cut by 6 bases and J by 4 bases, with 12 bases left in between. The CDR3 sequence: CASRLTGSYGYTF. The DNA of the CDR3 is TGTGCCAGCAGATTAACAGGGTCCTATGGCTACACCTTC.

The V and J genes are TRBV7-3 and TRBJ2-6; D is perhaps TRBD2 (5 bases). CDR1 is SGHTA, CDR2 FQGTGA, per germline. The CDR3 contains 17 residues. V lost 3 bases and J 0 bases, leaving 12 bases between the germline ends. The CDR3 reads CASSLPSISSGANVLTF. Here the CDR3 DNA reads TGTGCCAGCAGCTTGCCTAGCATCTCCTCTGGGGCCAACGTCCTGACTTTC.

The chain recombines TRBV2 with TRBJ1-5; unclear D gene. Germline CDR1 and CDR2: SNHLY and FYNNEI. The CDR3 length is 14 residues. Trimming took off 7 bases at V and 3 bases at J, with 13 bases between the two ends. CDR3 DNA sequence: TGTGCCAGCACCCAAGGCCAGGACAATCAGCCCCAGCATTTT. Amino acids: CASTQGQDNQPQHF.

The V call is TRBV14, the J call TRBJ2-5, with D unclear. Between the trimmed V and J ends, which lost 3 bases and 4 bases, there was a span of 9 bases. Germline CDR1 reads SGHDN; CDR2 reads FVKESK. The CDR3 contains 13 residues. This CDR3 reads CASSQRGRETQYF. CDR3 nucleotides: TGTGCCAGCAGCCAGCGAGGTAGAGAGACCCAGTACTTC.

This clone was seen more than once but under ten times. This chain joins TRBV4-3 and TRBJ1-1; D possibly corresponds to TRBD1 (6 bases). Germline assignment: CDR1 LGHNA and CDR2 YSLEER. Trimming took off 6 bases at V and 5 bases at J, with 7 bases between the two ends. The CDR3 sequence is 11 residues long. The CDR3 region has the DNA TGCGCCAGCAGAGACAGGACTGAAGCTTTCTTT. Translating it yields CASRDRTEAFF.